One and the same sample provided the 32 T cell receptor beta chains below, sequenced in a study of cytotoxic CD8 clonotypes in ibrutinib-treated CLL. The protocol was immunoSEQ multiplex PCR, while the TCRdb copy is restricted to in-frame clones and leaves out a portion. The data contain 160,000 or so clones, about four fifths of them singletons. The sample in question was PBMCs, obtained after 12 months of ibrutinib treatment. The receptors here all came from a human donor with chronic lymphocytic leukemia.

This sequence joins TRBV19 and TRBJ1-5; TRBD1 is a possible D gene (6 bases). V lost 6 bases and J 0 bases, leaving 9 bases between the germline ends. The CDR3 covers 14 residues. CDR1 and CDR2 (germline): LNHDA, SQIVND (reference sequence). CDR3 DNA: TGTGCCAGTAGCGACAGGAATAGCAATCAGCCCCAGCATTTT. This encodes CASSDRNSNQPQHF.

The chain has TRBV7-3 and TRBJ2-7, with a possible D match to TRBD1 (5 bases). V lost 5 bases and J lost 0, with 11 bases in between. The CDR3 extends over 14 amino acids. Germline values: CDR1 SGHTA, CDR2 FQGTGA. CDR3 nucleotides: TGTGCCAGCAGCCCAGACAGAAACTCCTACGAGCAGTACTTC. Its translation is CASSPDRNSYEQYF.

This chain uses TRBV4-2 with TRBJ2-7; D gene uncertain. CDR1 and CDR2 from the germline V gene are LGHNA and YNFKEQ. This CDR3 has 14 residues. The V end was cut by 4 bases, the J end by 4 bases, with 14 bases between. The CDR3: CASSPPGRAYEQYF. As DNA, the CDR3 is TGTGCCAGCAGCCCCCCTGGCAGAGCTTACGAGCAGTACTTC.

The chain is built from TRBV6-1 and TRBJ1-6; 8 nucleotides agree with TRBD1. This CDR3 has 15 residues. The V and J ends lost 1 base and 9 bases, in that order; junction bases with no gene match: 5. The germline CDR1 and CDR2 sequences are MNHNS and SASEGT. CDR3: CASSEVDRVGSPLHF. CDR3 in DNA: TGTGCCAGCAGTGAAGTGGACAGGGTCGGTTCACCCCTCCACTTT.

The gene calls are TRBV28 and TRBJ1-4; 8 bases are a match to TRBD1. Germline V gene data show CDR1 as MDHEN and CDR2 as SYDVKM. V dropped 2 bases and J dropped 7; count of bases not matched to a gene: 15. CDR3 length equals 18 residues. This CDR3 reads CASSLVLGQVKKGEKLFF. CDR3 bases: TGTGCCAGCAGTTTAGTTTTGGGACAGGTTAAGAAAGGTGAAAAACTGTTTTTT.

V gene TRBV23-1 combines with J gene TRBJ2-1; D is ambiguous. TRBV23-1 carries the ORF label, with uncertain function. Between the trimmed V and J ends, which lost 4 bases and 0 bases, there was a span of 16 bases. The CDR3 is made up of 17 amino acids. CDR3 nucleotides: TGCGCCAGCAGTCCTCCTCGACTTATTAGCTCCTACAATGAGCAGTTCTTC. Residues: CASSPPRLISSYNEQFF.

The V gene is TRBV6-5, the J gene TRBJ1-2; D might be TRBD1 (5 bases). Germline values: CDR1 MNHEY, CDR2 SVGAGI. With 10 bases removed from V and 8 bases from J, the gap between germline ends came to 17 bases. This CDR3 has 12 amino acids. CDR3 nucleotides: TGTGCCACCCACGAGGGGAGTTGGGGCTACACCTTC. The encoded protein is CATHEGSWGYTF.

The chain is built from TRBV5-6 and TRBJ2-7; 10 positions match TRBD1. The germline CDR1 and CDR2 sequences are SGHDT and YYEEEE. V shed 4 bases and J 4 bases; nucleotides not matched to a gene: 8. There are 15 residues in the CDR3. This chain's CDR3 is CASSHTTGGLYEQYF. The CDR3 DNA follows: TGTGCCAGCAGCCACACGACAGGGGGCTTGTACGAGCAGTACTTC.

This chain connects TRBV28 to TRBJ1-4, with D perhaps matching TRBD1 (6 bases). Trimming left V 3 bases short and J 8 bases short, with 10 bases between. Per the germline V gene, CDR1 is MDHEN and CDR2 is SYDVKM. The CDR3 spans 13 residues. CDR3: CASSLQGREKLFF. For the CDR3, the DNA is TGTGCCAGCAGTTTGCAGGGGCGGGAAAAACTGTTTTTT.

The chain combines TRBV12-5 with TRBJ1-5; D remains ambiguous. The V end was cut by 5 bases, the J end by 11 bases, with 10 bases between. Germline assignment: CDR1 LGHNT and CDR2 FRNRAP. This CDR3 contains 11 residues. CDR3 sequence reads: CASGPLRAQHF. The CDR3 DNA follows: TGTGCTAGTGGTCCCCTCCGGGCCCAGCATTTT.

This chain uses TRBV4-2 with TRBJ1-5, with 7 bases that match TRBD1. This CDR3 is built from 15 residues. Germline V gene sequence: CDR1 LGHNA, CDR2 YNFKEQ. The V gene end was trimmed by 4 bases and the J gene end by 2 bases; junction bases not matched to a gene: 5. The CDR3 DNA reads TGTGCCAGCAGCCCGCCTACAGGGGGCAATCAGCCCCAGCATTTT. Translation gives CASSPPTGGNQPQHF.

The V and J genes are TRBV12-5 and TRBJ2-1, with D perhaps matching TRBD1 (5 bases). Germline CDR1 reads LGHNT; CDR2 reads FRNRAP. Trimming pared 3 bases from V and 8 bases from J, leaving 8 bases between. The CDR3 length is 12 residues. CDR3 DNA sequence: TGTGCTAGTGGTTTATCCAGGGATGAGCAGTTCTTC. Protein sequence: CASGLSRDEQFF.

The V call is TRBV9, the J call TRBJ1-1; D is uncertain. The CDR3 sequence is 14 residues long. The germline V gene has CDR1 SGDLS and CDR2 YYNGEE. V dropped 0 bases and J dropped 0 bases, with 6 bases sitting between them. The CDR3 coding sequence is TGTGCCAGCAGCGTAGGGGTATTGAACACTGAAGCTTTCTTT. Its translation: CASSVGVLNTEAFF.

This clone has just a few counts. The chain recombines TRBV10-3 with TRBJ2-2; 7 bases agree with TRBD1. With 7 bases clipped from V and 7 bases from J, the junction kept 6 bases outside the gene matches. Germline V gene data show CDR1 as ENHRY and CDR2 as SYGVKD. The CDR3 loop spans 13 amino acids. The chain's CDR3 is CAIKGGGGGELFF. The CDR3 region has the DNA TGTGCCATCAAAGGGGGCGGTGGCGGGGAGCTGTTTTTT.

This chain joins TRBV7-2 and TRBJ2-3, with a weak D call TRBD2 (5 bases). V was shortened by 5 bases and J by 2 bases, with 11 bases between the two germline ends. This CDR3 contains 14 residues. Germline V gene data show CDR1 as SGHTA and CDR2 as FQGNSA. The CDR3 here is CASSLYRDTDTQYF. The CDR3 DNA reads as TGTGCCAGCAGCCTTTACCGGGACACAGATACGCAGTATTTT.

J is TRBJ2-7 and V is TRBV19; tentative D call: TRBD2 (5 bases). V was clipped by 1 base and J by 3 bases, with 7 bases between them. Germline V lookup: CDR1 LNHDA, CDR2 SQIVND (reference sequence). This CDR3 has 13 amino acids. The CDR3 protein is CASSIVAGYEQYF. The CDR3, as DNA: TGTGCCAGTAGTATAGTCGCGGGCTACGAGCAGTACTTC. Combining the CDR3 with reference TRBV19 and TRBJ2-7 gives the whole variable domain DGGITQSPKYLFRKEGQNVTLSCEQNLNHDAMYWYRQDPGQGLRLIYYSQIVNDFQKGDIAEGYSVSREKKESFPLTVTSAQKNPTAFYLCASSIVAGYEQYFGPGTRLTVT.

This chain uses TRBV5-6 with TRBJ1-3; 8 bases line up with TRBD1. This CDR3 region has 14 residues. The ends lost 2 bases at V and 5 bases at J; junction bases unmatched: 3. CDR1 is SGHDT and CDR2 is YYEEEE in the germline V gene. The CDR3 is CASSFGQGRNTIYF. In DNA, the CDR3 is TGTGCCAGCAGCTTTGGACAGGGTAGAAACACCATATATTTT. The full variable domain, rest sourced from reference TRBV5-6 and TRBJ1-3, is DAGVTQSPTHLIKTRGQQVTLRCSPKSGHDTVSWYQQALGQGPQFIFQYYEEEERQRGNFPDRFSGHQFPNYSSELNVNALLLGDSALYLCASSFGQGRNTIYFGEGSWLTVV.

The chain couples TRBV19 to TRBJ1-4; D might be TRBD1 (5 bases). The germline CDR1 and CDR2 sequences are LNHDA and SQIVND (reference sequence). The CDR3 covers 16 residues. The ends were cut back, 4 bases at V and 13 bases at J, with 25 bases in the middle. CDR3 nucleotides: TGTGCCAGTAGTACCCTTCCCCAGGGCGGACAACGGGGACTGTTTTTT. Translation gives CASSTLPQGGQRGLFF.

CDR3 sequence (DNA): TGTGCCAGCAGCCTAGAACCCGGGAGGGCTGAAGCTTTCTTT. Translated: CASSLEPGRAEAFF. The chain joins TRBV27 to TRBJ1-1; no clear D. V was clipped by 6 bases and J by 6 bases, with 17 bases between them. CDR1 MNHEY and CDR2 SMNVEV come from the germline V gene (reference sequence). CDR3 length: 14 amino acids.

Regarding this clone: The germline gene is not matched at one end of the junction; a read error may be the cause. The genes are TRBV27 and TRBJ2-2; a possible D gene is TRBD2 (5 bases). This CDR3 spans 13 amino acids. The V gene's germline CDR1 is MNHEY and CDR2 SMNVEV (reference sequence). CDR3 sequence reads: CASSPHNTGDLFF. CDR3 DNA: TGTGCCAGCAGTCCTCATAACACCGGGGATCTGTTTTTT.

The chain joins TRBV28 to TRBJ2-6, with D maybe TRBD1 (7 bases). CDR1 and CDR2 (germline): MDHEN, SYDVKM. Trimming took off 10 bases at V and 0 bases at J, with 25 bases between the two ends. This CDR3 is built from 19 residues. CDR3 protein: CATGVQGTPFSSGANVLTF. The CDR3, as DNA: TGTGCCACCGGGGTACAGGGGACTCCTTTTTCCTCTGGGGCCAACGTCCTGACTTTC.

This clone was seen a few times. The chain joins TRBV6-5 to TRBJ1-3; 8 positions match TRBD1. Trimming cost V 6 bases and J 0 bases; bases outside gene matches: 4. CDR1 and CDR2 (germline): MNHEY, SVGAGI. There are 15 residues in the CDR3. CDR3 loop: CASRVDRGSGNTIYF. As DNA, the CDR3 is TGTGCCAGCAGGGTCGACAGGGGCTCTGGAAACACCATATATTTT.

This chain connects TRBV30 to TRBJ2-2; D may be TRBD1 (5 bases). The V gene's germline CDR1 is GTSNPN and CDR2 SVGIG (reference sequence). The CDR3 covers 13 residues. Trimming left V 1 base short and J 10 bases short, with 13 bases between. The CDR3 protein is CAWSEAGAMELFF. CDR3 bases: TGTGCCTGGAGTGAGGCTGGGGCGATGGAGCTGTTTTTT. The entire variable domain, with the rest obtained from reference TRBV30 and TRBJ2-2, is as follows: SQTIHQWPATLVQPVGSPLSLECTVEGTSNPNLYWYRQAAGRGLQLLFYSVGIGQISSEVPQNLSASRPQDRQFILSSKKLLLSDSGFYLCAWSEAGAMELFFGEGSRLTVL.

The CDR3 here is CASSLDYGYTF. CDR3 coding DNA: TGTGCCAGCAGCTTAGACTATGGCTACACCTTC. The genes are TRBV7-9 and TRBJ1-2; D call uncertain. Germline loops: CDR1 SEHNR, CDR2 FQNEAQ (reference sequence). The ends were cut back, 1 base at V and 3 bases at J, with 0 bases in the middle. The CDR3 covers 11 residues.

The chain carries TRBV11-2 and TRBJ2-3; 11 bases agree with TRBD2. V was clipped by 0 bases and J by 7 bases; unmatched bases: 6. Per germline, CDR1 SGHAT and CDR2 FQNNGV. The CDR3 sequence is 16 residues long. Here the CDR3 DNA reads TGTGCCAGCAGCTTAGAGGTAGCGGGAGGGCGGAATACGCAGTATTTT. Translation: CASSLEVAGGRNTQYF.

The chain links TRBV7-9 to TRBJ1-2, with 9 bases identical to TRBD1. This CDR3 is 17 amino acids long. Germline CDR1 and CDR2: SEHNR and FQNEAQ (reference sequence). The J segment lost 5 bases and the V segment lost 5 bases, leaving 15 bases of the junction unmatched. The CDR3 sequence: CASSLLASGQGRYGYTF. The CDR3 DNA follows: TGTGCCAGCAGCCTCCTAGCATCGGGACAGGGTAGGTATGGCTACACCTTC. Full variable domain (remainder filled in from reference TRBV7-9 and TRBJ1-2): DTGVSQNPRHKITKRGQNVTFRCDPISEHNRLYWYRQTLGQGPEFLTYFQNEAQLEKSRLLSDRFSAERPKGSFSTLEIQRTEQGDSAMYLCASSLLASGQGRYGYTFGSGTRLTVV.

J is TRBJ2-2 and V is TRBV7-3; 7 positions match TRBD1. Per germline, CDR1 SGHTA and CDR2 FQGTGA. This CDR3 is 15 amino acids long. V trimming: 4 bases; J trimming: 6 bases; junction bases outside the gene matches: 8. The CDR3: CASSSPGTASGELFF. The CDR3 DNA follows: TGTGCCAGCAGCTCACCCGGGACAGCTTCCGGGGAGCTGTTTTTT.

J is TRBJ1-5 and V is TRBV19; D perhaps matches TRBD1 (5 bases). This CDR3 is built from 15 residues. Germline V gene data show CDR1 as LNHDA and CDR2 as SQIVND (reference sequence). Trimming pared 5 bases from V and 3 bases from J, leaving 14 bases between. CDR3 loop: CASSARDGYNQPQHF. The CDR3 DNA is TGTGCCAGTAGTGCCCGGGACGGATACAATCAGCCCCAGCATTTT.

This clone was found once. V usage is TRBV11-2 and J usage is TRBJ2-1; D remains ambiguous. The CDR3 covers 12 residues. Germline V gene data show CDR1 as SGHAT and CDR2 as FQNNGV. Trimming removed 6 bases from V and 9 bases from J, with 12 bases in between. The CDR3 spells CASSSTEIEQFF. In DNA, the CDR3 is TGTGCCAGCAGTTCTACGGAGATTGAGCAGTTCTTC.

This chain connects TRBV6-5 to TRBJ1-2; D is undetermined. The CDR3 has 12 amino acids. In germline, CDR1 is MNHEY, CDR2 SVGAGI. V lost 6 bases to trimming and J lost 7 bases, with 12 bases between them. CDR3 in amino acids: CASSLGSGGYTF. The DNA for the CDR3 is TGTGCCAGCAGCCTCGGTTCGGGTGGCTACACCTTC.

The CDR3 DNA is TGTGCCAGCTCACCAGGAGGGCAGGGTGGAAACACCATATATTTT. Translating it yields CASSPGGQGGNTIYF. The rearrangement joins TRBV18 to TRBJ1-3; a weak D match, TRBD1 (5 bases). V lost 2 bases to trimming and J lost 3 bases, with 11 bases between them. The germline V gene has CDR1 KGHSH and CDR2 LQKENI. The CDR3 spans 15 residues.

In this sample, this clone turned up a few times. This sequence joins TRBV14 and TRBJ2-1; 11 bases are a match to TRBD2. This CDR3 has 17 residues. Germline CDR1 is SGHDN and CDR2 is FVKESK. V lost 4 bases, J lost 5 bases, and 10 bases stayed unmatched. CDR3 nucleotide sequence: TGTGCCAGCAGCCCCTTGACCGGGACTAGCGGCCACAATGAGCAGTTCTTC. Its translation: CASSPLTGTSGHNEQFF.